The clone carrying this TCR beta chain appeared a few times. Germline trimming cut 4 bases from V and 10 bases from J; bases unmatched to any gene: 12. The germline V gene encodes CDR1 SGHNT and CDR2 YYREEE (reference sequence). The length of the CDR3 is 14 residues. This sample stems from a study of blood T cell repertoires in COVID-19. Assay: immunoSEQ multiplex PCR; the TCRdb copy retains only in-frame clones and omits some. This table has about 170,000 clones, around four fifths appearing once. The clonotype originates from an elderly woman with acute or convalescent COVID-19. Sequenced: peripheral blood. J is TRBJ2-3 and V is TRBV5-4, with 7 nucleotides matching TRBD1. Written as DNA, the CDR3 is TGTGCCAGCAGCCTGAGGGACAGCTCCTATGCGCAGTATTTT. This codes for CASSLRDSSYAQYF.